The TCR beta chain described here comes from a study of identical twins. Study-level results: Findings depended on cross-sectional statistics rather than tracking the same donors.

One entry per CDR3 protein, called by TCRdb with MiXCR from the 5' RACE reads. The repertoire holds more than 600,000 distinct CDR3 sequences, roughly 18% seen once, with 10% to 15% in the top ten. Note on this clonotype: Its matching antigen is unknown.

These sequences were also reported in another study, on T cells expressing NK-cell markers.

This TCR derives from a young woman in good health. Sequenced input: PBMCs.

The CDR3 region has the DNA TGTGCCAGCAGCGTAGATTGGGGAGTCACAGATACGCAGTATTTT. Its protein product is CASSVDWGVTDTQYF. The chain uses TRBV9 and TRBJ2-3, with a weak D call TRBD2 (5 bases). The V and J ends lost 0 bases and 2 bases respectively, with 10 bases between them. The CDR3 sequence is 15 residues long. The V gene's germline CDR1 is SGDLS and CDR2 YYNGEE.